The clone carrying this T cell receptor (beta chain) was picked up many times. As yet, its antigen is unknown. Trimming took off 6 bases at V and 1 base at J, with 9 bases between the two ends. Germline values: CDR1 SQVTM, CDR2 ANQGSEA. The CDR3 sequence is 12 residues long. This record belongs to a study of beta chain features in type 1 diabetes. For the study at large: Cell yields, gender and age were comparable in patients and healthy donors.

Notes on the study in general: Moderately but significantly shorter TCRB CDR3s were found in Type 1 diabetes patients in all four CD4+ subsets.

Isolated RNA was reverse transcribed in full, so expressed TCRB transcripts were sequenced. Assay used: immunoSEQ multiplex PCR; TCRdb lists only in-frame clones, some missing. This table holds more than 150,000 clones, about 12% found once. The chain combines TRBV29-1 with TRBJ1-1; D unresolved. Sequenced material: central memory CD4+ T cells from blood. This receptor was identified in a woman aged 18-29 years in good health. The CDR3 region is CSVGDTNTEAFF. CDR3 nucleotide sequence: TGCAGCGTGGGTGACACGAACACTGAAGCTTTCTTT.